This paragraph reports one T cell receptor (beta chain). Its antigen is currently unknown. This record belongs to a study of T cell responses to AZD1222 COVID-19 vaccine. The repertoire was sequenced with immunoSEQ multiplex PCR; TCRdb's copy has only in-frame clones and lacks some. In the table there are over 100,000 clones, roughly nine tenths of which are singletons. Notes on the study in general: Spike-specific TCR depth and breadth grew after two AZD1222 doses.

The clonotype was recovered from an adult in good health. This specimen consisted of peripheral blood, obtained on day 0 of AZD1222 vaccination.

The CDR3 loop reads CASSQGYNQPQHF. CDR3 nucleotide sequence: TGTGCCAGCAGCCAAGGCTACAATCAGCCCCAGCATTTT. The chain has TRBV3-1 (or the pseudogene TRBV3-2) and TRBJ1-5; no firm D call. Germline loops: CDR1 LGHDT, CDR2 YNNKEL (reference sequence). The CDR3 is 13 amino acids. Deletions cut 1 base from V and 3 bases from J, with 4 bases between.